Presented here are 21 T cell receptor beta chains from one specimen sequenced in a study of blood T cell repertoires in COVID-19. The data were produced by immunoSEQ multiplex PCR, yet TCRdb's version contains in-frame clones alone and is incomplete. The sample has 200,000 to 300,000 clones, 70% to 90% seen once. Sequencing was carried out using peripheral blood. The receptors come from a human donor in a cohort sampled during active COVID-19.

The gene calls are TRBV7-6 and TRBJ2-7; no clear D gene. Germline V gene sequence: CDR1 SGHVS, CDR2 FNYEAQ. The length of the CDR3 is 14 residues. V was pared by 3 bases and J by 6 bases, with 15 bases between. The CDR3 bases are TGTGCCAGCAGCTTTTCCCGCGAGACATCCGAGCAGTACTTC. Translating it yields CASSFSRETSEQYF.

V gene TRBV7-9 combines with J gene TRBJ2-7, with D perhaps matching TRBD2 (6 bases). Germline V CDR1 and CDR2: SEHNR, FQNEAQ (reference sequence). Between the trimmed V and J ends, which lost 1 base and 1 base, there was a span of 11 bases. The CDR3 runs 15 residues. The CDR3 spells CASSLDRRGSYEQYF. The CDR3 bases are TGTGCCAGCAGCTTAGATCGTCGGGGGTCCTACGAGCAGTACTTC. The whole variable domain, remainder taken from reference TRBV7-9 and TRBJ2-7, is DTGVSQNPRHKITKRGQNVTFRCDPISEHNRLYWYRQTLGQGPEFLTYFQNEAQLEKSRLLSDRFSAERPKGSFSTLEIQRTEQGDSAMYLCASSLDRRGSYEQYFGPGTRLTVT.

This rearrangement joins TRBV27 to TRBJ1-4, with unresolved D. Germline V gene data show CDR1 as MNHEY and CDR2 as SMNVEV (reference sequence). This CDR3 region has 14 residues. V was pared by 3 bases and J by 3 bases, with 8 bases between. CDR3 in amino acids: CASSFGGANEKLFF. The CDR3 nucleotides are TGTGCCAGCAGTTTTGGAGGCGCTAATGAAAAACTGTTTTTT.

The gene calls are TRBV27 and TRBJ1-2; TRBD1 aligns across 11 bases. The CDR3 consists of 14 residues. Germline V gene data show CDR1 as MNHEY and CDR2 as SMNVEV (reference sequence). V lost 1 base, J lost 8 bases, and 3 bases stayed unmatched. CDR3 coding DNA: TGTGCCAGCAGTTTATTGGACAGGGGGCACGGCTACACCTTC. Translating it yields CASSLLDRGHGYTF.

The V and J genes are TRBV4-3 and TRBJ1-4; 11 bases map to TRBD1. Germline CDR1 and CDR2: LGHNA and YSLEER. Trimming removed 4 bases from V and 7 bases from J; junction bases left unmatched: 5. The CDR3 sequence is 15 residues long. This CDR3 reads CASSLGQGASEKLFF. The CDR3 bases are TGCGCCAGCAGCCTTGGACAGGGGGCAAGTGAAAAACTGTTTTTT.

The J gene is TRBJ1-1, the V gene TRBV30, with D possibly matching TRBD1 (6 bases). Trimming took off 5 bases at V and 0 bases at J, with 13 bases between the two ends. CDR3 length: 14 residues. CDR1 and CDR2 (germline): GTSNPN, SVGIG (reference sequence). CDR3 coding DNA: TGTGCCTGGGCCCTACAGGGAGTGAACACTGAAGCTTTCTTT. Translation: CAWALQGVNTEAFF.

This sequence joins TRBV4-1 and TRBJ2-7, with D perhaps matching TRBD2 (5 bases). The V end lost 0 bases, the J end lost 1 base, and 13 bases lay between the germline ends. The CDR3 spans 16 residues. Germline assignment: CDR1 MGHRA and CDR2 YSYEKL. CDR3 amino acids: CASSQESGVTSYEQYF. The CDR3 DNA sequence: TGCGCCAGCAGCCAAGAGTCCGGGGTGACTTCCTACGAGCAGTACTTC.

CDR3 sequence reads: CASSFPQGDTQYF. DNA for the CDR3: TGTGCCAGCAGTTTTCCACAGGGGGATACGCAGTATTTT. The rearrangement links TRBV12-3 or TRBV12-4 to TRBJ2-3; 7 bases line up with TRBD1. The CDR3 consists of 13 residues. V shed 3 bases and J 6 bases; nucleotides not matched to a gene: 3.

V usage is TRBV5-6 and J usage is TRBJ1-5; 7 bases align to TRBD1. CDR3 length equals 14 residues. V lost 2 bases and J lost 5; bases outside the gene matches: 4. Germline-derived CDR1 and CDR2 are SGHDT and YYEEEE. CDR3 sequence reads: CASSFGTDDQPQHF. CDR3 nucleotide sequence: TGTGCCAGCAGCTTCGGGACAGATGATCAGCCCCAGCATTTT.

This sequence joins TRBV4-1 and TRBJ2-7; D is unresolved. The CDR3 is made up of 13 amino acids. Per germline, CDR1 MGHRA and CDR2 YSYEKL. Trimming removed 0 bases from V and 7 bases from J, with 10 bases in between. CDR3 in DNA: TGCGCCAGCAGCCAAGATCCCCGTTTGGAGCAGTACTTC. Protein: CASSQDPRLEQYF.

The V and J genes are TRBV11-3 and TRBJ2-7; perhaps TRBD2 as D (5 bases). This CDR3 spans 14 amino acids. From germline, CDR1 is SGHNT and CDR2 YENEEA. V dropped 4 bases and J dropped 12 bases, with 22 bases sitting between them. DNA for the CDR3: TGTGCCAGCAGCTCAGAGCCAACGGGATCCAGAATGTACTTC. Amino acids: CASSSEPTGSRMYF.

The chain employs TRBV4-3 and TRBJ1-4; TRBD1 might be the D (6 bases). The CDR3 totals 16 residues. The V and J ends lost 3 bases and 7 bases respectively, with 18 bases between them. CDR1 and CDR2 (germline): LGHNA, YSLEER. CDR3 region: CASSQVSRGRGEKLFF. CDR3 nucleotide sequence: TGCGCCAGCAGCCAGGTATCCAGGGGTCGGGGTGAAAAACTGTTTTTT.

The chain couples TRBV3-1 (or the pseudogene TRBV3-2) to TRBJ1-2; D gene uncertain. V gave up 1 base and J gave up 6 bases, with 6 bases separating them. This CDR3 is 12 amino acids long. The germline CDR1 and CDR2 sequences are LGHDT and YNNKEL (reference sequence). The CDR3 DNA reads TGTGCCAGCAGCCAAGCGGCGGATGGCTACACCTTC. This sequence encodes CASSQAADGYTF.

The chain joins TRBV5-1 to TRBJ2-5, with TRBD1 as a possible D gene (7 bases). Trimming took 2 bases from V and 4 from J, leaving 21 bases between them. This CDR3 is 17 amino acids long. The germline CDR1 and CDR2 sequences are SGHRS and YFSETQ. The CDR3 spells CASSFSSGPQGGETQYF. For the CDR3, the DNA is TGCGCCAGCAGCTTTTCCTCAGGACCCCAGGGGGGAGAGACCCAGTACTTC.

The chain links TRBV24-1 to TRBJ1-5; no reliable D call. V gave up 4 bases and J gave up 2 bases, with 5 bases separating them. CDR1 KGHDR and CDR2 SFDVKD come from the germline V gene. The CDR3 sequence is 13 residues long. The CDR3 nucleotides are TGTGCCACCAGTGAGGTAGGCAATCAGCCCCAGCATTTT. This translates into CATSEVGNQPQHF.

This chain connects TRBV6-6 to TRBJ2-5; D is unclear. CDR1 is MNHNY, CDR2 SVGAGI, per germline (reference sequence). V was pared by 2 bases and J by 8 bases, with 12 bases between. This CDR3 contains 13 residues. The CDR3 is CASSYRSPATQYF. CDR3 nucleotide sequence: TGTGCCAGCAGTTACCGGAGTCCGGCTACCCAGTACTTC.

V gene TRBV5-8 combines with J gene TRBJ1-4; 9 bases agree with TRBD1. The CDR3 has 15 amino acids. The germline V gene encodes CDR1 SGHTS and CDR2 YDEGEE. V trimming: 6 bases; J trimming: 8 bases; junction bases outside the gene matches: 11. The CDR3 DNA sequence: TGTGCCAGCAAGACGAACGGACAGGGGTGGGAAAAACTGTTTTTT. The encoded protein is CASKTNGQGWEKLFF.

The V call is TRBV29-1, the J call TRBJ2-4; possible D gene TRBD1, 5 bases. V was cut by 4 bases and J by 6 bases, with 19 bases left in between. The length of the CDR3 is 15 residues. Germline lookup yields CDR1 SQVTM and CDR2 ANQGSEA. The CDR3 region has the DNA TGCAGCGTTGTAGCTCAGGGTCTTGTCAGAAACATTCAGTACTTC. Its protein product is CSVVAQGLVRNIQYF. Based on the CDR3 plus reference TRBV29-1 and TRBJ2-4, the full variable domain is SAVISQKPSRDICQRGTSLTIQCQVDSQVTMMFWYRQQPGQSLTLIATANQGSEATYESGFVIDKFPISRPNLTFSTLTVSNMSPEDSSIYLCSVVAQGLVRNIQYFGAGTRLSVL.

CDR3 loop: CASSWEAPSSYEQYF. The CDR3, as DNA: TGTGCCAGCAGTTGGGAGGCCCCAAGCTCCTACGAGCAGTACTTC. The chain employs TRBV6-2 or TRBV6-3 and TRBJ2-7, with a weak D call TRBD2 (6 bases). Germline-derived CDR1 and CDR2 are MNHEY and SVGEGT. This CDR3 is 15 amino acids long. Trimming shortened V by 4 bases and J by 0 bases, and 13 bases separated the two germline ends.

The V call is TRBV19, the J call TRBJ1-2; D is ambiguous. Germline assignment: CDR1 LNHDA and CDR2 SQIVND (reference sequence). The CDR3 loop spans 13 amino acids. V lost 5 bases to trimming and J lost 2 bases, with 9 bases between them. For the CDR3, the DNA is TGTGCCAGTAGTTGGCTGCAGAACTATGGCTACACCTTC. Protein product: CASSWLQNYGYTF.

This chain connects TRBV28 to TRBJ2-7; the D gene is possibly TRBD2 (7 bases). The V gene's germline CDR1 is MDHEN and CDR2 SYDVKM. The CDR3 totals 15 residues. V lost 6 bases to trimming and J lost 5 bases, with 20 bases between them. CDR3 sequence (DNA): TGTGCCAGCAGCCCAGACGGGGGGCAGTGGAACGAGCAGTACTTC. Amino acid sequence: CASSPDGGQWNEQYF. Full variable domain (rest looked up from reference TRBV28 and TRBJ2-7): DVKVTQSSRYLVKRTGEKVFLECVQDMDHENMFWYRQDPGLGLRLIYFSYDVKMKEKGDIPEGYSVSREKKERFSLILESASTNQTSMYLCASSPDGGQWNEQYFGPGTRLTVT.